This T cell receptor (beta chain) was recovered during a study of technical replicates of blood from several donors. Trimming left V 7 bases short and J 10 bases short, with 17 bases between. Germline CDR1 reads MDHEN; CDR2 reads SYDVKM. The CDR3 loop spans 13 amino acids. The protocol was immunoSEQ multiplex PCR, while the TCRdb copy is restricted to in-frame clones and leaves out a portion. The sample lists about 68,000 clones, about 97% seen once, with over 0.2% in the top ten. V usage is TRBV28 and J usage is TRBJ2-4, with D possibly being TRBD1 (6 bases). The TCR originated in a human donor in good health. The sequencing sample was made of T cells isolated from PBMCs. CDR3 residues: CASNRRGIGIQYF. As DNA, the CDR3 is TGTGCCAGCAACCGAAGGGGGATAGGTATTCAGTACTTC.